This T cell receptor (beta chain) was observed in a study of shared clonotypes between healthy human individuals. Whole-study results and caveats: Estimated richness was generally greater in naive than memory subsets. It was expected that sequencing depth would affect clonotype sharing among donors.

This clone showed up just a few times. The antigen remains undetermined. The assay ran at deep level. The data were produced by immunoSEQ multiplex PCR, yet TCRdb's version contains in-frame clones alone and is incomplete. The data contain 950,000 to 1,300,000 clones, around 74% of them singletons. The V and J ends lost 5 bases and 1 base respectively, with 8 bases between them. The CDR3 sequence is 13 residues long. Germline CDR1 reads SEHNR; CDR2 reads FQNEAQ (reference sequence). Within Nashville, Tennessee resided all donors, each a Caucasian adult. The chain combines TRBV7-9 with TRBJ1-1; D unclear. This receptor was identified in a man aged 18 to 29 in good health. The sequenced sample was memory CD4+ T cells sorted from blood. Subset in this sample: CD45RA-negative fraction. CDR3 nucleotide sequence: TGTGCCAGCAGCCTGCAATGGAACACTGAAGCTTTCTTT. It codes for CASSLQWNTEAFF.